This T cell receptor (beta chain) was sequenced during a study of blood T cell repertoires in COVID-19. Source study methods: Estimates of nucleated cell counts were drawn from the amplification of reference gene primers. Libraries were prepared by immunoSEQ multiplex PCR; TCRdb keeps only in-frame clonotypes and omits some of them. V, J and clone size derive from that table, while D and trimming were established from the DNA sequence. The table shows about 320,000 clones, with approximately 85% occurring only once. Sequencing input: peripheral blood. The TCR comes from a human donor in a cohort sampled during active COVID-19.

The CDR3 region has the DNA TGTGCCACCAGTGATCCCGTGGGGGCTAAGGCCGATACGCAGTATTTT. This encodes CATSDPVGAKADTQYF. This sequence joins TRBV24-1 and TRBJ2-3, with TRBD1 as a possible D gene (6 bases). There are 16 residues in the CDR3. Germline values: CDR1 KGHDR, CDR2 SFDVKD. Trimming removed 3 bases from V and 6 bases from J, with 18 bases in between.